This T cell receptor beta chain emerged from a study of technical replicates of blood from several donors (dated by TCRdb to about 2017). Trimming removed 7 bases from V and 4 bases from J, leaving 16 bases between the germline ends. CDR1 and CDR2 were assigned from the germline V gene as MNHEY and SVGAGI. From cysteine to phenylalanine, the CDR3 is 14 amino acids long. Only the CDR3 portion is preserved as DNA: 42 bases, with reading frame beginning at the first base. Libraries came from the immunoSEQ multiplex PCR assay. This is the immuneACCESS table as TCRdb keeps it, with only in-frame sequences that have V and J called. A part of the clones is gone; compared with another copy, unresolved V genes explain less than half, and the rest is unexplained. This sample holds tens of thousands of clones; 90% to 95% were observed only once. The ten largest account for 3.5% to 5% of the sample. Worth noting for this clone: Its cognate antigen has yet to be identified. Base qualities were left out, and no much larger clone turns up one base away.

This receptor chain uses TRBV6-5 and TRBJ1-2; the D segment could be TRBD1, given 6 matching bases. The sequence came from a human donor in good health. Some clones in this sample may be carry-over from other donors' samples. Sequenced sample: PBMCs. The base sequence is TGTGCCAGCAAGCCAGGGGACGGGTTCTATGGCTACACCTTC. The translation is CASKPGDGFYGYTF.